The clone carrying this T cell receptor beta chain was seen more than once but under ten times. CDR3 length equals 15 residues. V lost 2 bases to trimming and J lost 0 bases, with 9 bases between them. This sample stems from a study of response to subunit inactivated influenza vaccine. TCRdb called the RT-PCR reads again in MiXCR, with one record for every CDR3 protein. The repertoire holds about 540,000 distinct CDR3 sequences, with under 30% as singletons. The sample was also reused in another study, on T cells expressing NK-cell markers. In that study: UMI-tagged 5'RACE template switching yielded the TCR beta cDNA.

The source was CD4+ T cells sorted from PBMCs, collected 12 days after vaccination. The chain is built from TRBV12-3 or TRBV12-4 and TRBJ2-3, with D uncertain. The TCR sequence derives from a man in his forties or fifties who received an inactivated influenza vaccine. The CDR3 is CASSLSRSSTDTQYF. The CDR3 nucleotides are TGTGCCAGCAGTTTAAGCAGATCTAGCACAGATACGCAGTATTTT.